This T cell receptor (beta chain) was observed in a study of blood T cell repertoires in COVID-19. Study-wide background: Both acute and convalescent COVID-19 samples were obtained from the United States, Italy and Spain. Nucleic acid was either cDNA or gDNA, and it came from T cells, B-cell-depleted T cells, or PBMCs.

Seattle patients were enrolled while actively infected and followed longitudinally. In the study's own analysis: Reference gene primer amplification in the assay estimated nucleated cell counts. Profiling relied on immunoSEQ multiplex PCR, and the TCRdb table lists in-frame clones only, not all of them. V, J and clone size derive from that table, while D and trimming were established from the DNA sequence. The table includes about 120,000 clones, roughly 91% detected once. J gave up 4 bases and V 3 bases, and 6 bases lay outside the gene matches. The CDR3 is 15 amino acids. In germline, CDR1 is SGHAT, CDR2 FQNNGV.

This sequence was found in a man in his fifties or sixties with COVID-19, enrolled during active disease. The rearrangement uses TRBV11-2 and TRBJ2-1; 7 positions agree with TRBD2. The sample comprised peripheral blood. The CDR3 nucleotides are TGTGCCAGCAGCTTGGGGCGGGGGATATACAATGAGCAGTTCTTC. Translation gives CASSLGRGIYNEQFF. Combining the CDR3 with reference TRBV11-2 and TRBJ2-1 gives the whole variable domain EAGVAQSPRYKIIEKRQSVAFWCNPISGHATLYWYQQILGQGPKLLIQFQNNGVVDDSQLPKDRFSAERLKGVDSTLKIQPAKLEDSAVYLCASSLGRGIYNEQFFGPGTRLTVL.